Below, one T cell receptor (beta chain) is given with its context. As yet, its antigen is unknown. The germline V gene encodes CDR1 SGHAT and CDR2 FQNNGV. V lost 1 base and J 0 bases, leaving 7 bases between the germline ends. The CDR3 contains 15 residues. The protocol was immunoSEQ multiplex PCR, while the TCRdb copy is restricted to in-frame clones and leaves out a portion. The table has hundreds of thousands of clones, around nine tenths seen once. This sample is part of a study of shared clonotypes between healthy human individuals. Study in general: The donor pool was made up of a couple of women and three men aged 18 to 49. Study-wide results and caveats: Exclusively blood specimens were collected; tissue repertoires likely differ.

Sequenced sample: memory CD8+ T cells sorted from blood. The sample's subset: CD45RO+ cells pooled with CCR7-negative TemRA cells. The receptor was isolated from a man aged 18 to 29 in good health. The rearrangement joins TRBV11-2 to TRBJ1-3, with no clear D. This chain's CDR3 is CASSLGRSSGNTIYF. Written as DNA, the CDR3 is TGTGCCAGCAGCTTAGGGCGGAGCTCTGGAAACACCATATATTTT.